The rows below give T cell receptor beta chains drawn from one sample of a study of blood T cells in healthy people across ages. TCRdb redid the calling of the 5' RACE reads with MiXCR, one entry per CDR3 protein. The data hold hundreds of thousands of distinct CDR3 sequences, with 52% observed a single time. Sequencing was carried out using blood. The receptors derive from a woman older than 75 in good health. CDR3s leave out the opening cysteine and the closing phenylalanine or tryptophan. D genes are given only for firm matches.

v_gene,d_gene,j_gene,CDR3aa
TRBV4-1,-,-,ASSPRVMPLAYNEQY
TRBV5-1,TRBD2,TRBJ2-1,ASSFEGAGAYNEQF
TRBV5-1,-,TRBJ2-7,ASSLRTVPYEQY
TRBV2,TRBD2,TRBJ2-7,ASSSGRELDEQY
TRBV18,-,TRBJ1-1,ASSSLQVVNTEAF
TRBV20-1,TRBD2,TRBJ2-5,SASPSSGGHQETQY
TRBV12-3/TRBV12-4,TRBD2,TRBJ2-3,ASSWRTSGRTDTQY
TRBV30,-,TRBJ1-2,AWRVTDLTLYT
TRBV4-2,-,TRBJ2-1,ATLGGTYNEQF
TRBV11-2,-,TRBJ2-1,ASSLVAGQDNEQF
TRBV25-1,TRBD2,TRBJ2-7,ASSRAGGSYEQY
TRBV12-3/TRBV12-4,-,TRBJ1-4,ASSLGWGPNEKLF
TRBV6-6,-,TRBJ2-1,ASSPPGVNEQF
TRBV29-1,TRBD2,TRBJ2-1,SVKAPMVRGRAKGSYNEQF
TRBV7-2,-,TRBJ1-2,ASSLEVGGVFGYT
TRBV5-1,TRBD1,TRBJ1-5,ASSHDREIQPQH
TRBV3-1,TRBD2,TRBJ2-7,ASSQDPTSGGVMREQY
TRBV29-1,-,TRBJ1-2,STGEWGNYGYT
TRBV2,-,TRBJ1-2,ASRPDSGYT
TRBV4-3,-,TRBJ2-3,ASSQNHRAADTQY
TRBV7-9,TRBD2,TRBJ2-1,ASVEGTSSYNEQF
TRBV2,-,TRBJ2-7,AQRGADSYEQY
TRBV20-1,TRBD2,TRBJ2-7,SARADSGNGYEQY
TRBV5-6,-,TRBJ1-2,ASSLAGGVSGYT
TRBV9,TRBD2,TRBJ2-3,ASSVSASGSDTQY
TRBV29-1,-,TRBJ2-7,SVDEAQGHEQY
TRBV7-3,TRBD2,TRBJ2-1,ASSSGLALRDEQF
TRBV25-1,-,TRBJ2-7,ASSVFGRAYEQY
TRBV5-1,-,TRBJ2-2,ASSFDATGELF
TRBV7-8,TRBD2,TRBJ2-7,ASGLAGGADEQY
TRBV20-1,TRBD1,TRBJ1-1,SATGTGNEAF
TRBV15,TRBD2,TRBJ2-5,ATSRRLAGGTQETQY
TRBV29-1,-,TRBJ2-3,SVGPLTGTTDTQY
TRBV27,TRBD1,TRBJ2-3,ASSARQGNSDTQY
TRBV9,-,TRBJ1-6,ASSAGVGSPLH
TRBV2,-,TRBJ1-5,ASSAGINQPQH
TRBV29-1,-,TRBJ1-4,SAGGRVNEKLF
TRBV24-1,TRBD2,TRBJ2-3,TTSDFSGSTDTQY
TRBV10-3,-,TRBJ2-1,AISVQGVGAYNEQF
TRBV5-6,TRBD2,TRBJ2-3,ASSVFGTSGGLNTQY
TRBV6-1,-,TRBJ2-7,ASNPGVVEQY
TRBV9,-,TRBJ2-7,ASSVFDGEQY
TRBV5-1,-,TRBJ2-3,ASASLGTDTQY